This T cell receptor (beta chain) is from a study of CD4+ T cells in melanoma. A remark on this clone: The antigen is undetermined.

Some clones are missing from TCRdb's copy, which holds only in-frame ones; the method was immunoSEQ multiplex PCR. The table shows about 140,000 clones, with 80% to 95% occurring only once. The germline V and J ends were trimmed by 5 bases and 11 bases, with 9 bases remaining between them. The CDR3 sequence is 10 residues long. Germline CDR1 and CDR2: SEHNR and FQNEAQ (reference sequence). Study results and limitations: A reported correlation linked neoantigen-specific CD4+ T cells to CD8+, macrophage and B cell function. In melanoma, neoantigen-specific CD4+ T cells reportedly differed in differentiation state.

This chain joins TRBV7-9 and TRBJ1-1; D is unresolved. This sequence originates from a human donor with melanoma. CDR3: CASSPPEAFF. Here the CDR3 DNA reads TGTGCCAGCAGCCCCCCAGAGGCTTTCTTT.